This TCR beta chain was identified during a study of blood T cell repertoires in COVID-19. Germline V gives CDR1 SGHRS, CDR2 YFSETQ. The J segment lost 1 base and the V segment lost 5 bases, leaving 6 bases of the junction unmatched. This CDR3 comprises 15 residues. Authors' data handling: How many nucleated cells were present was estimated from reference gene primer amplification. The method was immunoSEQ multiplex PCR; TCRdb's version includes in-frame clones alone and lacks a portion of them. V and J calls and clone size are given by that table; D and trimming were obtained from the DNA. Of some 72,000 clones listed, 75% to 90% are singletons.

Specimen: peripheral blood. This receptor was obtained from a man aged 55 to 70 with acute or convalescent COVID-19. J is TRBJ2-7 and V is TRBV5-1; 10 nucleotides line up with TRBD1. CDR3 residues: CASRTGTGESYEQYF. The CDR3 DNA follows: TGCGCCAGCAGGACCGGGACAGGGGAGTCCTACGAGCAGTACTTC.